This TCR beta chain is from a study of cytomegalovirus exposure and HLA in healthy donors. The PCR made use of 60 Vbeta and 13 Jbeta primers. Sequencing was performed with immunoSEQ multiplex PCR; in TCRdb, only in-frame clones are kept and a portion is missing. The repertoire consists of hundreds of thousands of clones, with 75% to 80% occurring once and the leading ten covering 1.5% to 2%. The CDR3 has 13 residues. Germline V CDR1 and CDR2: SNHLY, FYNNEI. Deletions cut 9 bases from V and 6 bases from J, with 14 bases between. The V and J genes are TRBV2 and TRBJ2-2; possibly TRBD1 for D (6 bases). This TCR was recovered from a male donor in good health and CMV-seronegative. Source material: PBMCs. CDR3 in amino acids: CASAGAGPGELFF. In DNA, the CDR3 is TGTGCCAGTGCAGGGGCCGGGCCCGGGGAGCTGTTTTTT.